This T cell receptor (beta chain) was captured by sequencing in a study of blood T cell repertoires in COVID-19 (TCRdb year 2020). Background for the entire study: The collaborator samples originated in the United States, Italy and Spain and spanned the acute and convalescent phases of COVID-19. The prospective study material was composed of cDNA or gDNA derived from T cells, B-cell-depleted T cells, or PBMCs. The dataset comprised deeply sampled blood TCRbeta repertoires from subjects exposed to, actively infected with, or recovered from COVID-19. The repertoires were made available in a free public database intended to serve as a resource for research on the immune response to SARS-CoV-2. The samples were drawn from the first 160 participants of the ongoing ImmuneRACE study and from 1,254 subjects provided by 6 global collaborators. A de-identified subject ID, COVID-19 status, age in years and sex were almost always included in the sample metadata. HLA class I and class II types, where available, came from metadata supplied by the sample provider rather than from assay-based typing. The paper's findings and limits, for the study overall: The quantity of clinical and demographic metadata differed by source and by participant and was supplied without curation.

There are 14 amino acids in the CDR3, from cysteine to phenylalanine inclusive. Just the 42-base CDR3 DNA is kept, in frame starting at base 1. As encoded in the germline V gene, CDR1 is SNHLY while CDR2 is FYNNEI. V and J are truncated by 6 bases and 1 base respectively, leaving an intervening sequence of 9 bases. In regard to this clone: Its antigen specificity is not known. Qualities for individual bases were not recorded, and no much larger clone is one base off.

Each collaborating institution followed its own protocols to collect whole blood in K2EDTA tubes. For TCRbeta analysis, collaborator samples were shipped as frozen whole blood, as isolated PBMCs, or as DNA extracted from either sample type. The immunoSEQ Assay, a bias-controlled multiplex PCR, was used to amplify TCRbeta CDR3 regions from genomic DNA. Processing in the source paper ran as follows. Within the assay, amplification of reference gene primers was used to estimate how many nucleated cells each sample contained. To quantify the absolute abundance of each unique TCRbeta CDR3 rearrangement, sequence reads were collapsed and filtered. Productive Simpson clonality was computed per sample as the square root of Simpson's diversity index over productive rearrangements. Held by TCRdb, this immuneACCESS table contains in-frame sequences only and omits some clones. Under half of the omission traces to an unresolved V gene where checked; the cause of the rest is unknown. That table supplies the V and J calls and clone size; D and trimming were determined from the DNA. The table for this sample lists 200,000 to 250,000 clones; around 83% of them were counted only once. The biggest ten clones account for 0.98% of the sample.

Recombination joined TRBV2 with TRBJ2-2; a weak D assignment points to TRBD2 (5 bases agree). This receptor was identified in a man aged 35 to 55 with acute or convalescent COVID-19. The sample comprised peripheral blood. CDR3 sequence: CASREDGNTGELFF. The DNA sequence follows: TGTGCCAGCAGGGAGGACGGGAACACCGGGGAGCTGTTTTTT.